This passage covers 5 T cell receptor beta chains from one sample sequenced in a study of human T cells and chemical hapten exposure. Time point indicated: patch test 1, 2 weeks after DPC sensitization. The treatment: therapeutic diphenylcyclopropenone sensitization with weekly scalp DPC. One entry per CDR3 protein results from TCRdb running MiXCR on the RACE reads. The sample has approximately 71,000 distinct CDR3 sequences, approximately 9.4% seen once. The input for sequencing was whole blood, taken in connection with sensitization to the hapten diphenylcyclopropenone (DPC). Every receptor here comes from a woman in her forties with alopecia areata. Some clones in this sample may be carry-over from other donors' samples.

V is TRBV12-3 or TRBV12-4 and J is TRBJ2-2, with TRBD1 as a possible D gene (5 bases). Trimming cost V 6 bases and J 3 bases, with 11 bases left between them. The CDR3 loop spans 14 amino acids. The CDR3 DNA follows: TGTGCCAGCAGGCCCAGGGCGGACACCGGGGAGCTGTTTTTT. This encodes CASRPRADTGELFF.

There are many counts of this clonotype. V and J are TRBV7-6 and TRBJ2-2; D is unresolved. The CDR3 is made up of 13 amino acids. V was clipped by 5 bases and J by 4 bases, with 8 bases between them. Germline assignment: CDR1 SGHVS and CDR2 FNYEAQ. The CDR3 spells CASSPRVTGELFF. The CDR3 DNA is TGTGCCAGCAGCCCCCGGGTCACCGGGGAGCTGTTTTTT.

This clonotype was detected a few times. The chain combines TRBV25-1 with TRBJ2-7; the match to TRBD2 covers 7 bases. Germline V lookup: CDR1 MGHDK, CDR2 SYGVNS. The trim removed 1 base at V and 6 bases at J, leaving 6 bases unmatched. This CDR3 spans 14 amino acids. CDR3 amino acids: CASSEWGGGPEQYF. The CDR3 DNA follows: TGTGCCAGCAGTGAATGGGGCGGGGGACCCGAGCAGTACTTC.

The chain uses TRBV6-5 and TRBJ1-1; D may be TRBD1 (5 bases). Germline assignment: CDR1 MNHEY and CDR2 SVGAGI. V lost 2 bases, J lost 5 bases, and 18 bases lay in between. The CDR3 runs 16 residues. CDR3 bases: TGTGCCAGCAGTTACCTAAGCCTGGGGGAAGAAACTGAAGCTTTCTTT. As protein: CASSYLSLGEETEAFF.

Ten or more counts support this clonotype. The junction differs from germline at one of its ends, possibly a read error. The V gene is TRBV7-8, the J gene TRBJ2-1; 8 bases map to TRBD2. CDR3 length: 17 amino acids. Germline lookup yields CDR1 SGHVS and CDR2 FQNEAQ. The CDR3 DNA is TGTGCCAGCAGCCCCGGGGGCGGGGGGAGCTCCTACAATGAGCGGTTCTTC. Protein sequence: CASSPGGGGSSYNERFF.